This TCR beta chain is from a study of shared clonotypes between healthy human individuals. As defined, naive CD8 cells were CD45RO-negative and positively selected for CCR7, with terminally differentiated effector memory CD45RA+ cells excluded. The CDR3 consists of 15 residues. Germline CDR1 and CDR2: MNHEY and SMNVEV (reference sequence). J was trimmed by 3 bases and V by 2 bases; bases with no gene match: 7. Clones were read by immunoSEQ multiplex PCR, and TCRdb kept only the in-frame ones, dropping some. Of around 700,000 clones detected, about 92% appear once; the ten largest clones hold nearly 25%. Study findings and constraints: When naive CD4 clonotypes were compared across a handful of donors, about 4.9% were shared.

Remarks on this clone: What it recognizes is unknown.

This clonotype was obtained from a man aged 25-45 years in good health. Input material: naive CD8+ T cells sorted from blood. The chain is built from TRBV27 and TRBJ2-7, with 7 bases that match TRBD1. The CDR3 coding sequence is TGTGCCAGCAGTTTAAAGACAGGGACCGACTACGAGCAGTACTTC. Translation: CASSLKTGTDYEQYF.